The 22 T cell receptor beta chains below come from one sample, sequenced in a study of T cells in Graves' hyperthyroidism and ophthalmopathy (dated by TCRdb to the late 2010s). The protocol used for the library was multiplex PCR. Sequencing took place on an Illumina HiSeq 2000. TCR beta CDR3 regions were amplified from RNA transcripts. The first round of RT-PCR for the TCR CDR3 was performed with the HTBI primer set and the Qiagen OneStep RT-PCR kit. The public reads were quality trimmed at Q25 with fastp and then assembled into clones with MiXCR by TCRdb, keeping productive beta chains. CDR3 protein duplicates are merged, each entry listing the most common genes and DNA. The sample table holds over 250,000 distinct CDR3 sequences, of which over 20% were seen once. Roughly 60% of the sample goes to the ten largest clones. The sequenced sample consisted of blood. Every receptor here comes from a man aged 30-40 years with Graves' ophthalmopathy.

The chain employs TRBV15 and TRBJ2-7; no definite D call. The germline CDR1 and CDR2 sequences are LNHNV and YYDKDF (reference sequence). The V end was cut by 0 bases, the J end by 6 bases, with 12 bases between. The CDR3 totals 14 residues. The CDR3 sequence is CATSRDRTSGEQYF. In nucleotides, the CDR3 is TGTGCCACCAGCAGAGATAGAACCAGTGGCGAGCAGTACTTC. The complete variable domain, with remaining parts taken from reference TRBV15 and TRBJ2-7, reads DAMVIQNPRYQVTQFGKPVTLSCSQTLNHNVMYWYQQKSSQAPKLLFHYYDKDFNNEADTPDNFQSRRPNTSFCFLDIRSPGLGDTAMYLCATSRDRTSGEQYFGPGTRLTVT.

J is TRBJ1-5 and V is TRBV19; D gene unclear. V was cut by 10 bases and J by 0 bases, with 16 bases left in between. Looked up from germline, CDR1 is LNHDA and CDR2 is SQIVND (reference sequence). This CDR3 is built from 15 residues. The chain's CDR3 is CATLIRDGSNQPQHF. The CDR3 coding sequence is TGTGCCACCCTAATCCGCGACGGTAGCAATCAGCCCCAGCATTTT. The complete variable domain, with remaining parts taken from reference TRBV19 and TRBJ1-5, reads DGGITQSPKYLFRKEGQNVTLSCEQNLNHDAMYWYRQDPGQGLRLIYYSQIVNDFQKGDIAEGYSVSREKKESFPLTVTSAQKNPTAFYLCATLIRDGSNQPQHFGDGTRLSIL.

In its sample, this clonotype was seen a few times. V usage is TRBV11-2 and J usage is TRBJ1-1, with D perhaps matching TRBD1 (6 bases). This CDR3 is built from 15 residues. Between the trimmed V and J ends, which lost 4 bases and 0 bases, there was a span of 12 bases. Germline V gene data show CDR1 as SGHAT and CDR2 as FQNNGV. CDR3 nucleotide sequence: TGTGCCAGCAGCTCTCGACAGGAGATGAACACTGAAGCTTTCTTT. Amino acid sequence: CASSSRQEMNTEAFF. Based on the CDR3 plus reference TRBV11-2 and TRBJ1-1, the full variable domain is EAGVAQSPRYKIIEKRQSVAFWCNPISGHATLYWYQQILGQGPKLLIQFQNNGVVDDSQLPKDRFSAERLKGVDSTLKIQPAKLEDSAVYLCASSSRQEMNTEAFFGQGTRLTVV.

This clonotype was seen many times. J is TRBJ2-3 and V is TRBV28; possibly TRBD2 for D (6 bases). The V end was cut by 3 bases, the J end by 0 bases, with 7 bases between. The CDR3 is 14 residues long. CDR1 is MDHEN and CDR2 is SYDVKM in the germline V gene. The CDR3 spells CASSFGSSTDTQYF. For the CDR3, the DNA is TGTGCCAGCAGTTTCGGGAGCAGCACAGATACGCAGTATTTT.

This chain links TRBV18 with TRBJ1-3; D remains ambiguous. V was pared by 0 bases and J by 1 base, with 7 bases between. CDR3 length: 15 amino acids. Per germline, CDR1 KGHSH and CDR2 LQKENI. Here the CDR3 reads CASSPPSTSGNTIYF. As DNA, the CDR3 is TGTGCCAGCTCACCACCGAGTACATCTGGAAACACCATATATTTT.

The chain carries TRBV20-1 and TRBJ2-1; 7 bases fit TRBD1. The germline gives CDR1 DFQATT, CDR2 SNEGSKA (reference sequence). Losses at the gene ends were 5 bases for V and 2 bases for J; bases not matched to a gene: 6. The CDR3 runs 14 residues. The CDR3 coding sequence is TGCAGTGCTGAACGACAGGGTACCTACAATGAGCAGTTCTTC. Amino acids: CSAERQGTYNEQFF.

There are many counts of this clonotype. The chain is built from TRBV28 and TRBJ2-7; 9 bases fit TRBD1. The CDR3 loop spans 18 amino acids. Germline assignment: CDR1 MDHEN and CDR2 SYDVKM. V shed 2 bases and J 4 bases; nucleotides not matched to a gene: 15. The CDR3 DNA follows: TGTGCCAGCAGTTTACCTGTGAGACGGGACAGGGTCAGGTACGAGCAGTACTTC. This codes for CASSLPVRRDRVRYEQYF.

This clonotype was detected only a few times. CDR3 sequence (DNA): TGTGCCAGCAGTGCTGTGGTGGCTTTCTTT. Amino acid sequence: CASSAVVAFF. The genes are TRBV2 and TRBJ1-1; D call uncertain. The V gene lost 4 bases and the J gene lost 11 bases, with 8 bases spanning the gap. In germline, CDR1 is SNHLY, CDR2 FYNNEI. This CDR3 comprises 10 residues.

This clonotype was seen ten or more times. The chain links TRBV7-9 to TRBJ1-5; no firm D call. V was cut by 2 bases and J by 2 bases, with 7 bases left in between. Germline V gene sequence: CDR1 SEHNR, CDR2 FQNEAQ (reference sequence). The CDR3 is 14 amino acids. This CDR3 reads CASSLTGGNQPQHF. The CDR3 DNA follows: TGTGCCAGCAGCTTAACTGGTGGCAATCAGCCCCAGCATTTT. The variable domain in full, completed from reference TRBV7-9 and TRBJ1-5, reads DTGVSQNPRHKITKRGQNVTFRCDPISEHNRLYWYRQTLGQGPEFLTYFQNEAQLEKSRLLSDRFSAERPKGSFSTLEIQRTEQGDSAMYLCASSLTGGNQPQHFGDGTRLSIL.

This clonotype occurred a few times. This chain joins TRBV6-5 and TRBJ1-1; TRBD1 aligns across 7 bases. The CDR3 is made up of 13 amino acids. V shed 2 bases and J 6 bases; nucleotides not matched to a gene: 3. Germline V gene data show CDR1 as MNHEY and CDR2 as SVGAGI. CDR3 residues: CASSYIGTAEAFF. The CDR3 region has the DNA TGTGCCAGCAGTTACATCGGGACAGCTGAAGCTTTCTTT.

This clonotype was counted many times. The chain carries TRBV18 and TRBJ2-2; the D is unclear. V was clipped by 5 bases and J by 0 bases, with 7 bases between them. CDR1 and CDR2 from the germline V gene are KGHSH and LQKENI. This CDR3 spans 14 amino acids. The CDR3 is CASSTLTNTGELFF. In nucleotides, the CDR3 is TGTGCCAGCTCAACGCTGACGAACACCGGGGAGCTGTTTTTT.

This clonotype was detected a few times. V is TRBV7-3 and J is TRBJ2-3; D is perhaps TRBD2 (5 bases). The CDR3 totals 16 residues. The germline V gene has CDR1 SGHTA and CDR2 FQGTGA. V was trimmed by 5 bases and J by 4 bases, leaving 19 bases between them. The DNA of the CDR3 is TGTGCCAGCAGCCTTGGGTCGGGGAGAACGGCAGATACGCAGTATTTT. Translating it yields CASSLGSGRTADTQYF.

This chain uses TRBV11-2 with TRBJ1-5; D might be TRBD1 (6 bases). Trimming stripped 2 bases from V and 5 bases from J, with 7 bases between. CDR1 and CDR2 from the germline V gene are SGHAT and FQNNGV. This CDR3 spans 13 amino acids. The CDR3 DNA sequence: TGTGCCAGCAGCTTAAACAGGGATCAGCCCCAGCATTTT. This translates into CASSLNRDQPQHF.

The chain joins TRBV19 to TRBJ2-7, with D possibly TRBD1 on 6 matching bases. V shed 1 base and J shed 3 bases, with 16 bases lying between them. The CDR3 runs 16 residues. CDR1 is LNHDA and CDR2 is SQIVND in the germline V gene (reference sequence). Written as DNA, the CDR3 is TGTGCCAGTAGTATAGCCGGTCTGGGACATAACTACGAGCAGTACTTC. This sequence encodes CASSIAGLGHNYEQYF.

This clonotype came up many times. At one of its ends the junction is not consistent with the germline gene, which may arise from a read error. CDR3 in amino acids: CASSQEAGYSHEQYF. The CDR3 bases are TGTGCCAGCAGCCAAGAAGCGGGCTACTCCCACGAGCAGTACTTC. The chain uses TRBV3-1 and TRBJ2-7, with TRBD2 as a possible D gene (6 bases). CDR1 and CDR2 from the germline V gene are LGHDT and YNNKEL (reference sequence). This CDR3 is 15 amino acids long.

There are a few counts of this clonotype. The rearrangement uses TRBV2 and TRBJ2-3; 8 positions agree with TRBD2. The CDR3 length is 13 residues. The V segment lost 5 bases and the J segment 3 bases; nucleotides outside the gene matches: 1. CDR1 and CDR2 from the germline V gene are SNHLY and FYNNEI. The CDR3 protein is CASSRLATDTQYF. Here the CDR3 DNA reads TGTGCCAGCAGTAGACTAGCGACAGATACGCAGTATTTT.

CDR3 sequence (DNA): TGTGCCAGCAGCGCAAAGACAGGACCACTTCCCTACAATGAGCAGTTCTTC. Translating it yields CASSAKTGPLPYNEQFF. V gene TRBV7-8 combines with J gene TRBJ2-1; possibly TRBD1 for D (6 bases). Germline CDR1 SGHVS, CDR2 FQNEAQ. The length of the CDR3 is 17 residues. V lost 5 bases to trimming and J lost 2 bases, with 19 bases between them.

This clonotype was detected ten times or more. The rearrangement links TRBV28 to TRBJ1-1, with a possible D match to TRBD1 (6 bases). The CDR3 spans 15 residues. Trimming left V 2 bases short and J 5 bases short, with 15 bases between. Germline V gene data show CDR1 as MDHEN and CDR2 as SYDVKM. CDR3 in DNA: TGTGCCAGCAGTTTAATTAGGGCAGGGGTAACTGAAGCTTTCTTT. It codes for CASSLIRAGVTEAFF.

This clonotype was seen more than once but under ten times. V and J are TRBV20-1 and TRBJ2-1; 10 bases are a match to TRBD2. V was pared by 1 base and J by 8 bases, with 14 bases of the junction left unmatched. The CDR3 contains 17 residues. Germline V gene lookup returns CDR1 DFQATT and CDR2 SNEGSKA (reference sequence). Here the CDR3 reads CSARGREREGLGDEQFF. DNA for the CDR3: TGCAGTGCTAGAGGAAGGGAGCGGGAGGGCCTGGGAGATGAGCAGTTCTTC.

This clonotype showed up just a few times. The V gene is TRBV9, the J gene TRBJ2-1, with unresolved D. V lost 2 bases and J 2 bases, leaving 11 bases between the germline ends. The V gene's germline CDR1 is SGDLS and CDR2 YYNGEE. The length of the CDR3 is 15 residues. The chain's CDR3 is CASSVRASPYNEQFF. CDR3 nucleotide sequence: TGTGCCAGCAGCGTCAGAGCGAGCCCCTACAATGAGCAGTTCTTC.

In its sample, this clonotype was seen a few times. The rearrangement links TRBV6-1 to TRBJ2-7; no reliable D call. The CDR3 runs 13 residues. V gave up 2 bases and J gave up 1 base, with 6 bases separating them. Germline loops: CDR1 MNHNS, CDR2 SASEGT. CDR3 sequence reads: CASSESSSYEQYF. The CDR3 coding sequence is TGTGCCAGCAGTGAATCTAGTTCCTACGAGCAGTACTTC.

This clonotype showed up just a few times. This chain uses TRBV20-1 with TRBJ2-3; a weak D match, TRBD2 (6 bases). V lost 0 bases and J 1 base, leaving 11 bases between the germline ends. Germline CDR1 is DFQATT and CDR2 is SNEGSKA (reference sequence). CDR3 length: 15 residues. CDR3 coding DNA: TGCAGTGCTAGAGATCTGCGGGGACGCACAGATACGCAGTATTTT. The encoded protein is CSARDLRGRTDTQYF.